The clone carrying this T cell receptor beta chain was detected ten times or more. Its cognate antigen is unknown. TCRdb ran MiXCR on the 5' RACE reads and lists one entry per CDR3 protein. This table holds some 320,000 distinct CDR3 sequences, 10% to 15% found once. These data are taken from a study of identical twins. Everyone who gave samples was a healthy Caucasian. With 5 bases clipped from V and 0 bases from J, the junction kept 16 bases outside the gene matches. Germline CDR1 reads MGHRA; CDR2 reads YSYEKL. This CDR3 is built from 19 residues. Findings and caveats of the study: Modeled out-of-frame TCR alpha sharing in monozygotic twins fell below observed levels. These conclusions were based on statistical analysis (cross-sectional, not following the same donors).

These data were likewise used in another study, on yellow fever vaccine responses in identical twins. Per that study: Twins reportedly had a vaccine T cell response that seemed partly convergent, partly personalized.

The chain has TRBV4-1 and TRBJ2-7; 10 bases line up with TRBD2. Sequencing used CD8+ T cells sorted from blood. The sequence came from a woman aged 18-29 years in good health. CDR3 nucleotides: TGCGCCAGCAGCACGCGATCACTGTGGGCTAGCGGGAGCTCCTACGAGCAGTACTTC. The encoded protein is CASSTRSLWASGSSYEQYF.